This TCR beta chain was captured in a study of T cell clonotyping in hematopoietic cell transplantation. General study points: Recipient TCR diversity dropped after transplant; expanded clonotypes rose from day 30 to 180. Graft donor and pretransplant recipient Inverse Simpson Index values predicted broader posttransplant TCR diversity. At the given depth, recipient repertoires were over 97% de novo clonotypes. Without cell sorting, CD4 versus CD8 contributions remain unresolved.

Germline CDR1 is SGHTA and CDR2 is FQGNSA. CDR3 length: 13 amino acids. V was cut by 0 bases and J by 8 bases, with 10 bases left in between. Using immunoSEQ multiplex PCR, the repertoire was profiled, and TCRdb retains in-frame clones only, with some absent. Of approximately 30,000 clones in the sample, almost 96% were seen once. Remarks on this clone: Its specificity is unknown.

The rearrangement joins TRBV7-2 to TRBJ1-2; D gene uncertain. This receptor was obtained from a man aged 45 to 65 in good health. Some clones in this sample may be carry-over from other donors' samples. The sample comprised peripheral blood mononuclear cells. CDR3 in amino acids: CASSLARESGYTF. DNA for the CDR3: TGTGCCAGCAGCTTAGCTCGGGAATCCGGCTACACCTTC.